This T cell receptor beta chain was retrieved from a study of neoadjuvant nivolumab and ipilimumab in lung cancer. Study conclusions and caveats: TCR clonality did not significantly correlate with pathologic tumor regression. From pretherapy to surgery, tumor richness and clonality rose with dual therapy. Pretherapy blood TCR richness correlated positively with resected tumor richness. Compared with tumor-adjacent uninvolved lung, resected tumors showed greater richness and clonality.

Comment on this clone: The antigen is undetermined.

Germline V lookup: CDR1 MNHNS, CDR2 SASEGT. The ends were cut back, 6 bases at V and 4 bases at J, with 13 bases in the middle. The CDR3 loop spans 13 amino acids. Here immunoSEQ multiplex PCR was the method, and the copy in TCRdb shows in-frame clones only, minus some. The sample comprises roughly 32,000 clones, roughly 90% of which are singletons, and 2% to 2.5% rests with the top ten. This receptor was identified in an adult with non-small cell lung cancer. The chain recombines TRBV6-1 with TRBJ2-7; D perhaps matches TRBD1 (6 bases). The sequences come from peripheral blood, collected after neoadjuvant nivolumab, alone or with ipilimumab, at or shortly before surgery. This CDR3 is CASSPGQLYEQYF. The CDR3 DNA is TGTGCCAGCAGCCCCGGACAGTTATACGAGCAGTACTTC.